This T cell receptor (beta chain) originates from a study of CD8+ T cells in alopecia areata. Background on the study: Tofacitinib was taken orally by treated patients, and the dose was 5 to 10 mg twice daily.

Study conclusions and caveats: Scalp sample sequencing also detects resident alphabeta T cells of normal skin. An increase in clonality over normal scalp was evident in lesional scalp, especially alopecia totalis/universalis.

There are 14 residues in the CDR3. Germline V lookup: CDR1 KGHSH, CDR2 LQKENI. The trim removed 4 bases at V and 4 bases at J, leaving 4 bases unmatched. Of note for this clone: Its antigen is unknown.

Extraction of RNA preceded its reverse transcription into cDNA, which served as the sequencing template. The data were produced by immunoSEQ multiplex PCR, yet TCRdb's version contains in-frame clones alone and is incomplete. The sample shows 150,000 to 200,000 clones, about 71% of them seen only once. The treatment denotes: oral pan-JAK inhibitor, 5-10 mg twice daily. Lesional scalp punch biopsies and peripheral blood were collected from alopecia areata patients. The sample consisted of CD4+ T cells sorted from blood, taken at week 4, from a patient treated with tofacitinib. The sequence derives from a human donor with alopecia areata. The V call is TRBV18, the J call TRBJ1-5, with 7 bases identical to TRBD1. CDR3 amino acids: CASSRDRSNQPQHF. The CDR3 DNA reads as TGTGCCAGCTCACGGGACAGATCGAATCAGCCCCAGCATTTT.